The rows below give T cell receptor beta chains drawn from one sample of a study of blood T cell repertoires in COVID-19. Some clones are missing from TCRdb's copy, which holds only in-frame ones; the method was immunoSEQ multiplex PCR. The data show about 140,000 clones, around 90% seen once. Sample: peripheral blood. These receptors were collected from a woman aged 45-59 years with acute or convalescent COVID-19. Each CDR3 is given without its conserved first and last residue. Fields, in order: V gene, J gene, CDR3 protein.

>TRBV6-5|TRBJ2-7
ASSKDSSYEQY
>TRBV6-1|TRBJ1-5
ASSELNLRGREQPQH
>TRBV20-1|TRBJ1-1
SASRGTTEAF
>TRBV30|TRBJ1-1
AWRTGNREAF
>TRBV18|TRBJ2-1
ASSPRGADNEQF
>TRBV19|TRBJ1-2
ASSPIPQGQARYT
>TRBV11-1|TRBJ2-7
ASSFGLDLYEQY
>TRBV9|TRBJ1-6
ASSVTGGSNSYNSPLH
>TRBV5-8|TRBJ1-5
ASNHLWGGDQPQH
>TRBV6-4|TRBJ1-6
ASSDLTPSPLH
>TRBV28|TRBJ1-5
AGQLGNQPQH
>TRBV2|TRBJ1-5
ASGGGNQPQH
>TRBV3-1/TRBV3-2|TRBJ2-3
ASSQGQITDTQY
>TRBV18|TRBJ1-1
ASSPSEVNTEAF
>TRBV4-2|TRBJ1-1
ASSQAQSNTEAF
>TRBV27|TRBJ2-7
ASGDRAREQY
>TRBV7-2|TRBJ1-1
ASSLGRGGLTEAF
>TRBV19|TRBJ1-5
ASRWGSNQPQH
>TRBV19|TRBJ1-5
ASSTFASGAPQH
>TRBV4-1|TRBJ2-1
ASSQVLAGAYNEQF
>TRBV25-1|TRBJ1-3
ASSETGGGNTIY
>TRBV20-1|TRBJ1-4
SASPGTGGSGTEKLF
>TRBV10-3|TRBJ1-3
ATRPSGGPTGNTIY
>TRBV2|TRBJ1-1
ASIGLRRTEAF
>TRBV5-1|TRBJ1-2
ASSAPGDET
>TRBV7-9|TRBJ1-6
ASRSGQGNSPLH
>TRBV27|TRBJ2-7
ASSHLLGAGSYEQY
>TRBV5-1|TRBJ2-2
ATTEGTGELF
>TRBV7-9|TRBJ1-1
ASSPYGEAF
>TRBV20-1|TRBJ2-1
SASLGRPVGTSGRTYNEQF
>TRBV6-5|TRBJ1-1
ASGQGGGDTEAF
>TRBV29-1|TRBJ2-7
SVRLTASYEQY
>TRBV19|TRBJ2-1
ASSSYSGISYNEQF